These T cell receptor beta chains were read from a single sample in a study of cytomegalovirus exposure and HLA in healthy donors. TCRdb's copy holds only in-frame clones and misses some; the assay was immunoSEQ multiplex PCR. The listing contains more than 95,000 clones. The material sequenced was PBMCs. All receptors derive from a man younger than 35 in good health and CMV-seronegative. Each CDR3 is given with its conserved first and last residue. Fields, in order: D gene, V gene, J gene, CDR3 protein, CDR3 DNA. The D gene is left open where the match is weak.

>.|TRBV5-1|TRBJ1-2
CASSLDSQDYGYTF
TGCGCCAGCAGCTTGGACAGCCAAGACTATGGCTACACCTTC
>.|TRBV18|TRBJ1-6
CASSPLGVSSYNSPLHF
TGTGCCAGCTCACCCTTGGGAGTGTCCTCCTATAATTCACCCCTCCACTTT
>.|TRBV27|TRBJ2-7
CASSLTESYEQYF
TGTGCCAGCAGTTTAACAGAATCCTACGAGCAGTACTTC
>.|TRBV7-2|TRBJ1-2
CASSTQQGLGGYTF
TGTGCCAGCAGCACGCAACAGGGCTTGGGTGGCTACACCTTC
>.|TRBV14|TRBJ2-7
CASSLTGFYEQYF
TGTGCCAGCAGCTTAACAGGGTTTTACGAGCAGTACTTC
>.|TRBV5-6|TRBJ1-4
CASSTKTGKLFF
TGTGCCAGCAGCACCAAGACAGGAAAACTGTTTTTT
>TRBD1|TRBV5-1|TRBJ1-2
CASSLGGQSPRYTF
TGCGCCAGCAGCTTGGGGGGACAGAGCCCGCGCTACACCTTC
>.|TRBV5-1|TRBJ1-4
CASRQGITNEKLFF
TGCGCCAGCAGACAGGGTATAACTAATGAAAAACTGTTTTTT
>TRBD1|TRBV5-1|TRBJ2-7
CASSRTGGLDLRYEQYF
TGCGCCAGCAGCCGGACAGGGGGGCTCGACTTGCGCTACGAGCAGTACTTC
>.|TRBV6-1|TRBJ1-4
CASSHLDGGKLFF
TGTGCCAGCAGTCATCTGGACGGCGGGAAACTGTTTTTT
>.|TRBV15|TRBJ2-3
CATSRDPGQPDTQYF
TGTGCCACCAGCAGGGATCCCGGACAGCCTGATACGCAGTATTTT
>.|TRBV6-1|TRBJ1-5
CASSTVGLNQPQHF
TGTGCCAGCAGCACCGTAGGACTTAATCAACCCCAGCATTTT
>.|TRBV15|TRBJ1-6
CATSFGQDNSPLHF
TGTGCCACCAGCTTTGGACAAGATAATTCACCCCTCCACTTT
>.|TRBV5-1|TRBJ2-3
CASSSPGTDTQYF
TGCGCCAGCAGTTCCCCGGGGACAGATACGCAGTATTTT
>.|TRBV30|TRBJ2-7
CAWSPNYEQYF
TGTGCCTGGAGCCCTAACTACGAGCAGTACTTC
>TRBD1|TRBV19|TRBJ1-4
CASSTLQGDNEKLFF
TGTGCCAGTAGTACTCTACAGGGGGACAATGAAAAACTGTTTTTT
>TRBD2|TRBV19|TRBJ2-7
CASSMGLAGGLPYEQYF
TGTGCCAGTAGTATGGGACTAGCGGGAGGATTACCTTACGAGCAGTACTTC
>TRBD2|TRBV5-1|TRBJ2-7
CASSFRGLAGAAPTGYEQYF
TGCGCCAGCAGCTTCCGGGGACTAGCGGGGGCCGCTCCTACGGGCTACGAGCAGTACTTC
>.|TRBV29-1|TRBJ1-5
CSGRVGNQPQHF
TGCAGCGGCAGGGTCGGCAATCAGCCCCAGCATTTT
>.|TRBV30|TRBJ2-7
CAWGGFGEPWYF
TGTGCCTGGGGGGGCTTTGGGGAGCCCTGGTACTTC
>.|TRBV19|TRBJ2-1
CASSPTGNGYNEQFF
TGTGCCAGTAGTCCTACAGGGAACGGCTACAATGAGCAGTTCTTC
>.|TRBV9|TRBJ2-7
CAPNRAYEQYF
TGTGCCCCCAACCGGGCCTACGAGCAGTACTTC
>.|TRBV11-2|TRBJ2-7
CASSQAGSRNEQYF
TGTGCCAGCAGCCAGGCCGGGAGTAGGAACGAGCAGTACTTC
>.|TRBV29-1|TRBJ2-1
CSVIPERRLEIYNEQFF
TGCAGCGTTATTCCAGAACGTAGATTGGAGATCTACAATGAGCAGTTCTTC
>TRBD1|TRBV6-4|TRBJ2-1
CASSEGYRGTHNEQFF
TGTGCCAGCAGTGAGGGTTACAGGGGAACCCACAATGAGCAGTTCTTC
>TRBD1|TRBV19|TRBJ1-4
CASSAGTGGFSEKLFF
TGTGCCAGTAGTGCCGGGACAGGGGGCTTTAGTGAAAAACTGTTTTTT
>.|TRBV9|TRBJ1-2
CASTPSPGNLNYGYTF
TGTGCCAGCACTCCCAGCCCGGGGAACCTTAACTATGGCTACACCTTC
>.|TRBV27|TRBJ1-2
CASSEGLIYGYTF
TGTGCCAGCAGTGAGGGCTTGATCTATGGCTACACCTTC
>.|TRBV19|TRBJ1-1
CASSISGDTEAFF
TGTGCCAGTAGTATATCGGGGGACACTGAAGCTTTCTTT
>.|TRBV27|TRBJ2-7
CASSLGARTKYQYF
TGTGCCAGCAGTTTGGGGGCTAGAACAAAGTACCAGTACTTC
>.|TRBV7-9|TRBJ1-3
CASSLTGSGNTIYF
TGTGCCAGCAGCTTAACGGGCTCTGGAAACACCATATATTTT
>TRBD1|TRBV5-1|TRBJ1-2
CASSLIDREEYGYTF
TGCGCCAGCAGCTTGATCGACAGGGAAGAATATGGCTACACCTTC
>.|TRBV7-9|TRBJ1-4
CASSLAVQGGEKLFF
TGTGCCAGCAGCTTAGCGGTTCAGGGAGGAGAAAAACTGTTTTTT
>.|TRBV5-1|TRBJ2-5
CASSLVLGAQETQYF
TGCGCCAGCAGCTTGGTGTTGGGGGCCCAAGAGACCCAGTACTTC
>.|TRBV4-1|TRBJ2-3
CASSLPLATDTQYF
TGCGCCAGCAGCCTCCCCCTGGCCACAGATACGCAGTATTTT
>TRBD2|TRBV9|TRBJ2-2
CASSAPRGAGVPTGELFF
TGTGCCAGCAGCGCCCCGAGAGGTGCGGGGGTCCCCACCGGGGAGCTGTTTTTT
>TRBD2|TRBV29-1|TRBJ2-1
CSVLGLAGTYNEQFF
TGCAGCGTTCTTGGACTAGCGGGAACCTACAATGAGCAGTTCTTC
>.|TRBV27|TRBJ1-1
CASSLTGRGNTEAFF
TGTGCCAGCAGTCTTACAGGGAGGGGGAACACTGAAGCTTTCTTT
>.|TRBV7-2|TRBJ1-5
CASSLGPGVNNQPQHF
TGTGCCAGCAGCTTAGGGCCAGGGGTTAACAATCAGCCCCAGCATTTT
>.|TRBV10-3|TRBJ1-1
CAISEWSDRNTEAFF
TGTGCCATCAGTGAATGGTCGGACAGAAACACTGAAGCTTTCTTT
>TRBD1|TRBV12-5|TRBJ1-2
CASGLVLGTGVSGYTF
TGTGCTAGTGGTTTGGTACTCGGGACAGGGGTTAGCGGCTACACCTTC
>.|TRBV29-1|TRBJ2-3
CSVAGEGHTDTQYF
TGCAGCGTTGCAGGGGAAGGTCACACAGATACGCAGTATTTT
>TRBD2|TRBV15|TRBJ2-7
CATSRDGLAGETYEQYF
TGTGCCACCAGCAGAGATGGACTAGCGGGAGAGACCTACGAGCAGTACTTC
>.|TRBV5-1|TRBJ2-1
CASSLTTLRNYNEQFF
TGCGCCAGCAGCCTTACAACACTGAGGAATTACAATGAGCAGTTCTTC
>TRBD2|TRBV9|TRBJ2-1
CASSGPGRGASYEQFF
TGTGCCAGCAGCGGACCCGGGAGGGGGGCCAGTTATGAGCAGTTCTTC
>.|TRBV28|TRBJ1-1
CASSLGGGVNTEAFF
TGTGCCAGCAGTTTAGGTGGGGGGGTGAACACTGAAGCTTTCTTT
>.|TRBV6-5|TRBJ1-1
CASRQGLNTEAFF
TGTGCCAGCAGGCAGGGCTTGAACACTGAAGCTTTCTTT
>.|TRBV4-1|TRBJ2-7
CASSQERDPFFYEQYF
TGCGCCAGCAGCCAAGAGCGGGACCCTTTCTTCTACGAGCAGTACTTC
>.|TRBV30|TRBJ2-7
CAWRTESYEQYF
TGTGCCTGGAGGACAGAATCTTACGAGCAGTACTTT
>.|TRBV5-6|TRBJ2-7
CASSWGSHPYEQYF
TGTGCCAGCAGTTGGGGCAGCCACCCCTACGAGCAGTACTTC
>TRBD1|TRBV11-2|TRBJ1-5
CASSLVGGMGSNQPQHF
TGTGCCAGCAGCTTAGTAGGGGGCATGGGAAGCAATCAGCCCCAGCATTTT
>.|TRBV15|TRBJ2-7
CATGVGGQFYEQYF
TGTGCCACCGGGGTGGGGGGACAGTTCTACGAGCAGTACTTC
>.|TRBV18|TRBJ2-2
CASSPVRLGDSYTGELFF
TGTGCCAGCTCACCGGTTCGATTGGGGGACTCCTACACCGGGGAGCTGTTTTTT